A single sample gave rise to the 3 T cell receptor beta chains below, sequenced in a study of cytomegalovirus exposure and HLA in healthy donors. PCR used 60 Vbeta primers and 13 Jbeta primers. Only in-frame clones appear in the TCRdb table, and some are missing; sequencing was by immunoSEQ multiplex PCR. The record lists 130,000 to 150,000 clones, of which the ten most abundant hold around 1.5%. Sample: PBMCs. The receptors derive from a woman aged 45-65 years in good health and CMV-seronegative.

The rearrangement links TRBV5-6 to TRBJ1-2; a weak D match, TRBD1 (5 bases). Per the germline V gene, CDR1 is SGHDT and CDR2 is YYEEEE. This CDR3 contains 15 residues. V was trimmed by 4 bases and J by 4 bases, leaving 17 bases between them. The CDR3 spells CASSGLMTDPYGYTF. DNA of the CDR3: TGTGCCAGCAGCGGCCTTATGACAGACCCCTATGGCTACACCTTC.

The DNA of the CDR3 is TGTGCCAGCAGACATGGGAGCGGGAGGGGCTCCTACGAGCAGTACTTC. It is translated as CASRHGSGRGSYEQYF. The chain carries TRBV7-2 and TRBJ2-7, with 10 bases that match TRBD2. The CDR3 extends over 16 amino acids. CDR1 is SGHTA and CDR2 is FQGNSA in the germline V gene. V gave up 6 bases and J gave up 0 bases; unmatched junction bases: 8.

The rearrangement links TRBV7-3 to TRBJ1-5; D unclear. This CDR3 has 14 residues. The germline V gene encodes CDR1 SGHTA and CDR2 FQGTGA. Between the trimmed V and J ends, which lost 4 bases and 3 bases, there was a span of 10 bases. The CDR3 DNA follows: TGTGCCAGCAGCTCCTCACTCCACAATCAGCCCCAGCATTTT. It codes for CASSSSLHNQPQHF.